The 25 T cell receptor beta chains reported below all come from one sample, sequenced in a study of T cell responses to AZD1222 COVID-19 vaccine (dated by TCRdb to the early 2020s). Preparation of the library involved the immunoSEQ multiplex PCR assay. The source is immuneACCESS, and TCRdb retained only in-frame sequences with V and J called. Part of the clones is not carried over; for the studies checked, unresolved V genes explain less than half of this, and the remainder is unexplained. The sample has some 150,000 clones on record, 85% to 90% of them singletons. Of the sample, roughly 1.7% falls within the top ten clones. The time point tag for this specimen amounts to: baseline before first vaccination. This sample comprised peripheral blood, obtained on day 0 of AZD1222 vaccination. All receptors come from an adult in good health.

The CDR3 here is CATGGRYNSPLHF. The CDR3 DNA reads as TGTGCCACGGGGGGGAGATATAATTCACCCCTCCACTTT. The V call is TRBV28, the J call TRBJ1-6; D is perhaps TRBD1 (5 bases). Trimming stripped 10 bases from V and 4 bases from J, with 11 bases between. Germline lookup yields CDR1 MDHEN and CDR2 SYDVKM. The length of the CDR3 is 13 residues. Full variable domain (rest looked up from reference TRBV28 and TRBJ1-6): DVKVTQSSRYLVKRTGEKVFLECVQDMDHENMFWYRQDPGLGLRLIYFSYDVKMKEKGDIPEGYSVSREKKERFSLILESASTNQTSMYLCATGGRYNSPLHFGNGTRLTVT.

This chain joins TRBV28 and TRBJ2-7, with D perhaps assigned TRBD1 or TRBD2 (6 bases each). Trimming left V 4 bases short and J 1 base short, with 11 bases between. CDR1 is MDHEN and CDR2 is SYDVKM in the germline V gene. The CDR3 contains 14 residues. CDR3 coding DNA: TGTGCCAGCAGTTCGACGGGGGCTTCCTACGAGCAGTACGTC. Translated: CASSSTGASYEQYV.

The chain employs TRBV27 and TRBJ1-4; TRBD1 is a possible D gene (6 bases). The CDR3 length is 13 residues. Per the germline V gene, CDR1 is MNHEY and CDR2 is SMNVEV (reference sequence). Trimming cost V 7 bases and J 4 bases, with 10 bases left between them. This CDR3 reads CASTYRVNEKLFF. In nucleotides, the CDR3 is TGTGCCAGCACCTACAGGGTTAATGAAAAACTGTTTTTT.

The rearrangement uses TRBV6-5 and TRBJ1-1; 9 bases agree with TRBD1. The CDR3 has 15 amino acids. V lost 6 bases to trimming and J lost 1 base; unmatched junction nucleotides: 6. Germline CDR1 and CDR2: MNHEY and SVGAGI. The CDR3 reads CASRAPGQGNTEAFF. CDR3 nucleotide sequence: TGTGCCAGCAGGGCACCGGGACAGGGGAACACTGAAGCTTTCTTT.

V usage is TRBV15 and J usage is TRBJ1-1; D might be TRBD1 (5 bases). This CDR3 is built from 15 residues. CDR1 and CDR2 (germline): LNHNV, YYDKDF (reference sequence). Trimming stripped 5 bases from V and 1 base from J, with 14 bases between. CDR3 in amino acids: CATSLGGGTNTEAFF. The CDR3 nucleotides are TGTGCCACCAGCCTCGGGGGGGGTACGAACACTGAAGCTTTCTTT.

This clone was found once. The J gene is TRBJ2-6, the V gene TRBV24-1, with D unresolved. Trimming pared 3 bases from V and 0 bases from J, leaving 11 bases between. The germline V gene encodes CDR1 KGHDR and CDR2 SFDVKD. The CDR3 is 17 amino acids. CDR3 in amino acids: CATSDDDTYSGANVLTF. CDR3 in DNA: TGTGCCACCAGTGATGACGACACCTACTCTGGGGCCAACGTCCTGACTTTC.

The chain joins TRBV28 to TRBJ2-7; D is possibly TRBD1 or TRBD2 (5 bases each). Germline CDR1 reads MDHEN; CDR2 reads SYDVKM. Deletions cut 3 bases from V and 5 bases from J, with 11 bases between. This CDR3 spans 13 amino acids. The CDR3 DNA reads as TGTGCCAGCAGTTTCCCCGGGACCGACGAGCAGTACTTC. Encoded protein: CASSFPGTDEQYF.

The gene calls are TRBV28 and TRBJ1-1; D gene unclear. Trimming stripped 3 bases from V and 6 bases from J, with 5 bases between. Germline V gene data show CDR1 as MDHEN and CDR2 as SYDVKM. The CDR3 extends over 11 amino acids. The CDR3 nucleotides read TGTGCCAGCAGTTTCTACGCTGAAGCTTTCTTT. Its protein product is CASSFYAEAFF. Based on the CDR3 plus reference TRBV28 and TRBJ1-1, the full variable domain is DVKVTQSSRYLVKRTGEKVFLECVQDMDHENMFWYRQDPGLGLRLIYFSYDVKMKEKGDIPEGYSVSREKKERFSLILESASTNQTSMYLCASSFYAEAFFGQGTRLTVV.

This chain uses TRBV9 with TRBJ1-1; D is undetermined. In germline, CDR1 is SGDLS, CDR2 YYNGEE. V was cut by 4 bases and J by 4 bases, with 14 bases left in between. The CDR3 covers 14 residues. The CDR3 DNA sequence: TGTGCCAGCAGCCCGAGGATGGACGGCACTGAAGCTTTCTTT. Encoded protein: CASSPRMDGTEAFF.

In this sample, this clone turned up a few times. J is TRBJ1-4 and V is TRBV7-9; D is unresolved. Trimming took off 8 bases at V and 0 bases at J, with 13 bases between the two ends. The CDR3 contains 15 residues. Per the germline V gene, CDR1 is SEHNR and CDR2 is FQNEAQ (reference sequence). The CDR3, as DNA: TGTGCCAGCTGCCCCGGGAGTACAACTAATGAAAAACTGTTTTTT. It is translated as CASCPGSTTNEKLFF.

The gene calls are TRBV5-5 and TRBJ1-2, with D unclear. V lost 4 bases, J lost 0 bases, and 19 bases lay in between. CDR1 is SGHKS and CDR2 is YYEKEE in the germline V gene (reference sequence). The CDR3 is 17 amino acids. The CDR3 bases are TGTGCCAGCAGCCCCTACCAGACGGCTCCAACTAACTATGGCTACACCTTC. Encoded protein: CASSPYQTAPTNYGYTF.

V gene TRBV4-3 combines with J gene TRBJ2-1; D uncertain. The CDR3 loop spans 14 amino acids. Trimming left V 0 bases short and J 6 bases short, with 9 bases between. Germline loops: CDR1 LGHNA, CDR2 YSLEER. In nucleotides, the CDR3 is TGCGCCAGCAGCCAAGAGCGGAGTTTCAATGAGCAGTTCTTC. Its protein product is CASSQERSFNEQFF.

The chain recombines TRBV9 with TRBJ2-1; D remains unclear. There are 12 residues in the CDR3. Trimming cost V 0 bases and J 12 bases, with 10 bases left between them. From germline, CDR1 is SGDLS and CDR2 YYNGEE. The CDR3 DNA reads as TGTGCCAGCAGCGTAGAATTTGATCGGCAGTTCTTC. Amino acids: CASSVEFDRQFF. Full variable domain (rest looked up from reference TRBV9 and TRBJ2-1): DSGVTQTPKHLITATGQRVTLRCSPRSGDLSVYWYQQSLDQGLQFLIQYYNGEERAKGNILERFSAQQFPDLHSELNLSSLELGDSALYFCASSVEFDRQFFGPGTRLTVL.

As concerns this clone: In the same sample, other DNA sequences code for this CDR3. The chain is built from TRBV9 and TRBJ2-1; TRBD2 agrees at 7 bases. This CDR3 has 14 residues. Per germline, CDR1 SGDLS and CDR2 YYNGEE. Unmatched junction bases numbered 0, after V lost 3 bases and J lost 0 bases. This CDR3 is CASSASGSYNEQFF. The CDR3 DNA reads TGTGCCAGCAGCGCTAGCGGCTCCTACAATGAGCAGTTCTTC.

This chain uses TRBV2 with TRBJ2-5; possibly TRBD2 for D (5 bases). CDR1 and CDR2 (germline): SNHLY, FYNNEI. The CDR3 runs 13 residues. Trimming removed 7 bases from V and 6 bases from J, with 15 bases in between. The CDR3 reads CASMGSGVQTQYF. In DNA, the CDR3 is TGTGCCAGCATGGGGTCCGGGGTGCAGACCCAGTACTTC.

V and J are TRBV5-4 and TRBJ2-2; D is undetermined. The ends were cut back, 4 bases at V and 7 bases at J, with 8 bases in the middle. From germline, CDR1 is SGHNT and CDR2 YYREEE (reference sequence). The CDR3 loop spans 12 amino acids. In DNA form, the CDR3 reads TGTGCCAGCAGCCAACGGAGCGGGGAGCTGTTTTTT. It yields the protein CASSQRSGELFF.

The chain has TRBV30 and TRBJ2-7; D possibly corresponds to TRBD2 (5 bases). Trimming pared 0 bases from V and 9 bases from J, leaving 12 bases between. The CDR3 length is 12 residues. CDR1 is GTSNPN and CDR2 is SVGIG in the germline V gene (reference sequence). CDR3 in DNA: TGTGCCTGGAGTGTACGAGACGGGGTGCAGTACGTC. Translating it yields CAWSVRDGVQYV.

J is TRBJ1-1 and V is TRBV11-2; 7 nucleotides match TRBD1. Looked up from germline, CDR1 is SGHAT and CDR2 is FQNNGV. The trim removed 5 bases at V and 7 bases at J, leaving 7 bases unmatched. The CDR3 is made up of 13 amino acids. In DNA, the CDR3 is TGTGCCAGCAGCCTACAGGGGTTGGATGAAGCTTTCTTT. It is translated as CASSLQGLDEAFF.

This clone was seen once. The chain combines TRBV6-5 with TRBJ1-2; possible D gene TRBD1, 5 bases. V lost 5 bases and J lost 2, with 12 bases in between. The CDR3 consists of 14 residues. CDR1 is MNHEY, CDR2 SVGAGI, per germline. CDR3: CASSPDSWNYGYTF. As DNA, the CDR3 is TGTGCCAGCAGTCCAGACAGTTGGAACTATGGCTACACCTTC.

The J gene is TRBJ1-1, the V gene TRBV6-5; D possibly corresponds to TRBD1 (5 bases). The CDR3 sequence is 12 residues long. Germline V lookup: CDR1 MNHEY, CDR2 SVGAGI. V was pared by 9 bases and J by 10 bases, with 18 bases between. CDR3 in amino acids: CASGPGDFSAFF. In DNA form, the CDR3 reads TGTGCCAGTGGCCCGGGGGACTTTTCAGCTTTCTTT.

V usage is TRBV28 and J usage is TRBJ1-3, with a possible D match to TRBD1 (5 bases). CDR1 and CDR2 from the germline V gene are MDHEN and SYDVKM. There are 14 residues in the CDR3. The V end lost 7 bases, the J end lost 2 bases, and 12 bases lay between the germline ends. The CDR3 region has the DNA TGTGCCAGCACCCCTCGGGACGCTGGAAACACCATATATTTT. This translates into CASTPRDAGNTIYF.

The chain employs TRBV6-1 and TRBJ1-2; possible D gene TRBD1, 6 bases. CDR3 size: 13 residues. Germline CDR1 and CDR2: MNHNS and SASEGT. Trimming removed 2 bases from V and 4 bases from J, with 8 bases in between. CDR3 sequence (DNA): TGTGCCAGCAGTGAAAGGGGGGTCTATGGCTACACCTTC. Protein: CASSERGVYGYTF.

V usage is TRBV6-5 and J usage is TRBJ1-2, with D uncertain. Trimming took 0 bases from V and 0 from J, leaving 11 bases between them. Germline lookup yields CDR1 MNHEY and CDR2 SVGAGI. The CDR3 runs 16 residues. The CDR3 DNA reads as TGTGCCAGCAGTTACTCCCCAGCGTCAGCTAACTATGGCTACACCTTC. Its translation is CASSYSPASANYGYTF.

The rearrangement uses TRBV6-5 and TRBJ1-5; D call uncertain. V lost 6 bases to trimming and J lost 0 bases, with 6 bases between them. This CDR3 has 13 residues. Germline lookup yields CDR1 MNHEY and CDR2 SVGAGI. CDR3 nucleotide sequence: TGTGCCAGCAGGGGGTATAGCAATCAGCCCCAGCATTTT. Protein: CASRGYSNQPQHF.

This clone appeared once. The chain has TRBV5-8 and TRBJ2-2; the match to TRBD1 covers 8 bases. Germline CDR1 and CDR2: SGHTS and YDEGEE. The CDR3 contains 16 residues. V gave up 1 base and J gave up 5 bases; unmatched junction bases: 7. The CDR3 here is CASSLRRTGRTGELFF. Here the CDR3 DNA reads TGTGCCAGCAGCTTGCGCCGGACAGGGAGGACCGGGGAGCTGTTTTTT. The variable domain in full, with the rest retrieved from reference TRBV5-8 and TRBJ2-2, is EAGVTQSPTHLIKTRGQQATLRCSPISGHTSVYWYQQALGLGLQFLLWYDEGEERNRGNFPPRFSGRQFPNYSSELNVNALELEDSALYLCASSLRRTGRTGELFFGEGSRLTVL.